The 15 T cell receptor beta chains below were found in one sample sequenced in a study of blood T cell repertoires in COVID-19. Method: immunoSEQ multiplex PCR; TCRdb's copy keeps in-frame clones and lacks some. This sample has hundreds of thousands of clones; around nine tenths occur once, and the top ten carry 7.8%. Material for sequencing was peripheral blood. These receptors were collected from a woman in her forties or fifties with COVID-19, enrolled during active disease.

The rearrangement links TRBV5-1 to TRBJ1-1, with TRBD1 as a possible D gene (6 bases). V was shortened by 3 bases and J by 1 base, with 10 bases between the two germline ends. This CDR3 has 14 amino acids. Germline CDR1 and CDR2: SGHRS and YFSETQ. The CDR3 coding sequence is TGCGCCAGCAGCTCGACAGGCCGGAACACTGAAGCTTTCTTT. Translation gives CASSSTGRNTEAFF.

This clone has only one observation. V is TRBV12-3 or TRBV12-4 and J is TRBJ1-1; D perhaps matches TRBD1 (5 bases). V was trimmed by 3 bases and J by 8 bases, leaving 13 bases between them. This CDR3 is 13 amino acids long. CDR3 residues: CASSFAGVGEAFF. CDR3 DNA: TGTGCCAGCAGTTTCGCGGGGGTGGGGGAAGCTTTCTTT.

This clone was detected once. The chain couples TRBV5-1 to TRBJ2-2; D is unclear. V lost 0 bases to trimming and J lost 4 bases, with 4 bases between them. Germline V gives CDR1 SGHRS, CDR2 YFSETQ. The CDR3 contains 13 residues. CDR3 in amino acids: CASSLASTGELFF. CDR3 in DNA: TGCGCCAGCAGCTTGGCCAGCACCGGGGAGCTGTTTTTT.

Regarding this clone: Other DNA sequences within the sample encode an identical CDR3. The CDR3 nucleotides read TGTGCCAGCAGTTTCCGGGATCAGCCCCAGCATTTT. Translation: CASSFRDQPQHF. This chain uses TRBV27 with TRBJ1-5; D unresolved. From germline, CDR1 is MNHEY and CDR2 SMNVEV (reference sequence). This CDR3 comprises 12 residues. Trimming took 3 bases from V and 5 from J, leaving 5 bases between them.

The V call is TRBV27, the J call TRBJ1-2; no clear D. Germline V gene sequence: CDR1 MNHEY, CDR2 SMNVEV (reference sequence). This CDR3 comprises 13 residues. Trimming removed 0 bases from V and 7 bases from J, with 9 bases in between. The DNA of the CDR3 is TGTGCCAGCAGTTTATCAGTCCTCGGTGGCTACACCTTC. Translated: CASSLSVLGGYTF.

The table lists this clone with a count of one. V is TRBV6-1 and J is TRBJ1-2, with D possibly being TRBD1 (5 bases). The V gene lost 0 bases and the J gene lost 5 bases, with 16 bases spanning the gap. Per germline, CDR1 MNHNS and CDR2 SASEGT. The CDR3 consists of 16 residues. Here the CDR3 reads CASSEAIVQGGYGYTF. The CDR3 DNA follows: TGTGCCAGCAGTGAAGCGATCGTCCAGGGAGGGTATGGCTACACCTTC.

The rearrangement uses TRBV5-1 and TRBJ2-7; 9 positions match TRBD1. From germline, CDR1 is SGHRS and CDR2 YFSETQ. This CDR3 is 15 amino acids long. The trim removed 7 bases at V and 6 bases at J, leaving 14 bases unmatched. CDR3 nucleotides: TGCGCCAGCCCCGCCGAGGGACAGGGTTCTCTCGAGCAGTACTTC. Protein product: CASPAEGQGSLEQYF.

This sequence joins TRBV30 and TRBJ1-1; D unresolved. The CDR3 is 12 amino acids. Trimming shortened V by 0 bases and J by 8 bases, and 10 bases separated the two germline ends. The germline CDR1 and CDR2 sequences are GTSNPN and SVGIG (reference sequence). The CDR3 spells CAWSVLGLEAFF. CDR3 bases: TGTGCCTGGAGTGTATTGGGCCTAGAAGCTTTCTTT.

The chain employs TRBV10-3 and TRBJ1-1; 7 nucleotides align to TRBD1. This CDR3 has 13 residues. CDR1 and CDR2 from the germline V gene are ENHRY and SYGVKD. Trimming at V came to 3 bases and at J to 10 bases, leaving 8 bases not matched to a gene. This CDR3 is CAISDATGKGAFF. For the CDR3, the DNA is TGTGCCATCAGTGATGCGACAGGGAAGGGAGCTTTCTTT.

The V call is TRBV6-1, the J call TRBJ1-2, with TRBD1 identical over 8 bases. The CDR3 covers 15 residues. V trimming: 1 base; J trimming: 6 bases; junction bases outside the gene matches: 7. CDR1 is MNHNS and CDR2 is SASEGT in the germline V gene. CDR3 coding DNA: TGTGCCAGCAGTGAAGTCTTCCCAGGGGGCAATGGCTACACCTTC. This gives the protein CASSEVFPGGNGYTF.

The V gene is TRBV11-2, the J gene TRBJ2-7, with D perhaps matching TRBD1 (5 bases). V dropped 6 bases and J dropped 6 bases, with 12 bases sitting between them. Per the germline V gene, CDR1 is SGHAT and CDR2 is FQNNGV. CDR3 length equals 12 residues. DNA for the CDR3: TGTGCCAGCAGTGGCAGGGCGCGCGAGCAGTACTTC. Translating it yields CASSGRAREQYF.

V gene TRBV7-9 combines with J gene TRBJ2-7; TRBD1 matches 9 bases. V trimming: 1 base; J trimming: 2 bases; junction bases outside the gene matches: 3. CDR3 size: 15 residues. Germline V gene lookup returns CDR1 SEHNR and CDR2 FQNEAQ (reference sequence). CDR3 region: CASSLGDRAAYEQYF. DNA of the CDR3: TGTGCCAGCAGCTTAGGGGACAGGGCCGCCTACGAGCAGTACTTC.

This clone was detected a few times. The chain is built from TRBV7-3 and TRBJ2-4; D unresolved. V dropped 5 bases and J dropped 10 bases, with 15 bases sitting between them. This CDR3 contains 13 residues. In germline, CDR1 is SGHTA, CDR2 FQGTGA. The CDR3 coding sequence is TGTGCCAGCAGCCCCGCTCCCGGCGGAATTCAGTACTTC. Residues: CASSPAPGGIQYF.

A single count supports this clone. CDR3 loop: CSVEAGDKLLSGYTF. CDR3 sequence (DNA): TGCAGCGTTGAAGCCGGGGACAAGCTACTGAGTGGCTACACCTTC. V usage is TRBV29-1 and J usage is TRBJ1-2; the D gene is possibly TRBD1 (6 bases). The CDR3 contains 15 residues. The V gene lost 1 base and the J gene lost 7 bases, with 19 bases spanning the gap. From germline, CDR1 is SQVTM and CDR2 ANQGSEA.

The V and J genes are TRBV3-1 (or the pseudogene TRBV3-2) and TRBJ1-1; maybe TRBD1 (6 bases). The CDR3 runs to 17 residues. The germline CDR1 and CDR2 sequences are LGHDT and YNNKEL (reference sequence). The ends were cut back, 4 bases at V and 4 bases at J, with 22 bases in the middle. As DNA, the CDR3 is TGTGCCAGCAGCCGGCGGTGGCAGGGGAGTATCGGCACTGAAGCTTTCTTT. Protein: CASSRRWQGSIGTEAFF.